One sample yielded the 12 T cell receptor beta chains listed below, sequenced in a study of blood T cell repertoires in COVID-19 (dated by TCRdb to 2020 to 2022). Libraries were made using the immunoSEQ multiplex PCR assay. TCRdb mirrors the immuneACCESS table, restricted to in-frame sequences. Some clones are absent from its copies; in checked studies, under half trace to an unresolved V gene, and the reason for the others is unknown. Within this sample are some 170,000 clones, with approximately 80% of them counted one time only. 4.5% to 7.5% of the sample is held by the ten biggest clonotypes. The sequenced sample consisted of PBMCs or T cells enriched from blood (not recorded which). The receptors were gathered from a man aged 35-49 years who had recovered from COVID-19.

This clone was observed a handful of times. This chain joins TRBV2 and TRBJ1-2; 7 nucleotides line up with TRBD1. CDR3 length equals 16 residues. Trimming took 6 bases from V and 8 from J; bases not matched to a gene: 18. Germline V gives CDR1 SNHLY, CDR2 FYNNEI. As DNA, the CDR3 is TGTGCCAGCAGCCCAAGGGGAACAGGGGCCTTCGGGGGCTACACCTTC. Protein: CASSPRGTGAFGGYTF.

V gene TRBV5-4 combines with J gene TRBJ2-3; 8 bases agree with TRBD1. Looked up from germline, CDR1 is SGHNT and CDR2 is YYREEE (reference sequence). V lost 4 bases to trimming and J lost 3 bases; unmatched junction nucleotides: 7. This CDR3 region has 15 residues. CDR3 DNA sequence: TGTGCCAGCAGCCCTGGACAGGGTAGGACAGATACGCAGTATTTT. It encodes CASSPGQGRTDTQYF.

The gene calls are TRBV7-7 and TRBJ2-1, with a possible D match to TRBD1 (7 bases). CDR1 and CDR2 from the germline V gene are SSHAT and FNYEAQ (reference sequence). V gave up 1 base and J gave up 7 bases, with 17 bases separating them. There are 16 residues in the CDR3. The CDR3 DNA sequence: TGTGCCAGCAGCTTAGGAGCGGCCAGGGGGGCGAATGAGCAGTTCTTC. This encodes CASSLGAARGANEQFF.

CDR3 region: CASSQGTGRNEKLFF. CDR3 sequence (DNA): TGTGCCAGCAGCCAAGGGACAGGACGTAATGAAAAACTGTTTTTT. The chain is built from TRBV7-9 and TRBJ1-4; 8 bases line up with TRBD1. This CDR3 has 15 residues. Germline lookup yields CDR1 SEHNR and CDR2 FQNEAQ (reference sequence). Losses at the gene ends were 5 bases for V and 4 bases for J; bases not matched to a gene: 6.

V gene TRBV14 combines with J gene TRBJ2-2, with D unresolved. Trimming took off 2 bases at V and 1 base at J, with 2 bases between the two ends. The germline CDR1 and CDR2 sequences are SGHDN and FVKESK. The CDR3 is made up of 13 amino acids. The CDR3 reads CASSQQNTGELFF. CDR3 in DNA: TGTGCCAGCAGCCAACAGAACACCGGGGAGCTGTTTTTT.

The chain carries TRBV9 and TRBJ1-2; D gene uncertain. The germline V and J ends were trimmed by 4 bases and 6 bases, with 19 bases remaining between them. Germline assignment: CDR1 SGDLS and CDR2 YYNGEE. The CDR3 is 15 residues long. CDR3 DNA: TGTGCCAGCAGCTCACCCGCCGGGAGCCCTCATGGCTACACCTTC. Translating gives CASSSPAGSPHGYTF.

This clone was seen many times. V is TRBV10-1 and J is TRBJ1-3; D is possibly TRBD1 (5 bases). Germline V lookup: CDR1 WNHNN, CDR2 SYGVQD (reference sequence). The CDR3 covers 12 residues. V lost 8 bases, J lost 4 bases, and 9 bases lay in between. The CDR3 protein is CASGDSGNTIYF. The CDR3 region has the DNA TGCGCCAGCGGGGACTCGGGAAACACCATATATTTT.

The chain carries TRBV30 and TRBJ2-2; D gene unclear. The CDR3 spans 12 residues. CDR1 is GTSNPN and CDR2 is SVGIG in the germline V gene (reference sequence). The V end was cut by 0 bases, the J end by 7 bases, with 6 bases between. The CDR3 is CAWSVRGGELFF. CDR3 DNA sequence: TGTGCCTGGAGTGTTCGCGGCGGGGAGCTGTTTTTT. Full variable domain (remainder filled in from reference TRBV30 and TRBJ2-2): SQTIHQWPATLVQPVGSPLSLECTVEGTSNPNLYWYRQAAGRGLQLLFYSVGIGQISSEVPQNLSASRPQDRQFILSSKKLLLSDSGFYLCAWSVRGGELFFGEGSRLTVL.

The genes are TRBV5-1 and TRBJ2-2; 9 bases map to TRBD1. CDR1 and CDR2 from the germline V gene are SGHRS and YFSETQ. Trimming at V came to 4 bases and at J to 3 bases, leaving 7 bases not matched to a gene. This CDR3 contains 16 residues. The CDR3 DNA reads as TGCGCCAGCAGCCCAGGGGACAGGGAAGACACCGGGGAGCTGTTTTTT. Its translation is CASSPGDREDTGELFF. Complete variable domain (other parts from reference TRBV5-1 and TRBJ2-2): KAGVTQTPRYLIKTRGQQVTLSCSPISGHRSVSWYQQTPGQGLQFLFEYFSETQRNKGNFPGRFSGRQFSNSRSEMNVSTLELGDSALYLCASSPGDREDTGELFFGEGSRLTVL.

This chain joins TRBV13 and TRBJ2-5, with 8 bases fitting TRBD1. The CDR3 length is 16 residues. CDR1 is PRHDT and CDR2 is FYEKMQ in the germline V gene (reference sequence). J was trimmed by 3 bases and V by 4 bases; bases with no gene match: 10. The CDR3 DNA sequence: TGTGCCAGCAGCTCCTATCCCGGACAGGGAAAAGAGACCCAGTACTTC. Translating gives CASSSYPGQGKETQYF.

The V and J genes are TRBV30 and TRBJ2-1; TRBD2 is a possible D gene (6 bases). The V end lost 3 bases, the J end lost 0 bases, and 15 bases lay between the germline ends. CDR3 size: 16 residues. From germline, CDR1 is GTSNPN and CDR2 SVGIG (reference sequence). In DNA form, the CDR3 reads TGTGCCTGGAGAGGGTTGGCGGGGAGCTCCTACAATGAGCAGTTCTTC. Protein product: CAWRGLAGSSYNEQFF.

The gene calls are TRBV5-6 and TRBJ1-6; D perhaps matches TRBD1 (5 bases). Germline CDR1 is SGHDT and CDR2 is YYEEEE. This CDR3 comprises 15 residues. V shed 0 bases and J shed 7 bases, with 11 bases lying between them. In nucleotides, the CDR3 is TGTGCCAGCAGCTTGGCAGGCAGGGCGAATTCACCCCTCCACTTT. Encoded protein: CASSLAGRANSPLHF.